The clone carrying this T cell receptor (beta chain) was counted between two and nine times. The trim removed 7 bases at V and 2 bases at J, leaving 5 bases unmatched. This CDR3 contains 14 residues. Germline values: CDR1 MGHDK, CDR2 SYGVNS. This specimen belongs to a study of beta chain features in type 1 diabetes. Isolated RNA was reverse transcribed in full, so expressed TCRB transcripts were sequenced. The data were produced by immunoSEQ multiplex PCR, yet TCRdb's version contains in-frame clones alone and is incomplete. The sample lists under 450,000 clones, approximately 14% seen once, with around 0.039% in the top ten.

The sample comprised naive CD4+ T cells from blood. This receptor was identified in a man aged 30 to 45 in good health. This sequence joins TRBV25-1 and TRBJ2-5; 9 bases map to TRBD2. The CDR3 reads CASTHAGGQETQYF. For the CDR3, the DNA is TGTGCCAGCACCCATGCGGGGGGGCAAGAGACCCAGTACTTC.